This T cell receptor beta chain was observed in a study of Ad26.COV2.S vaccination and SARS-CoV-2 variants. Study-level points and caveats: Recipients of either vaccine or placebo displayed similar breadth of non-spike TCRs. Reported findings describe substantial breadth in spike-specific CD8+ and CD4+ T cell responses following vaccination.

This table comes from immunoSEQ multiplex PCR, and its TCRdb copy is limited to in-frame clones, with some not included. The sample contains roughly 100,000 clones, around three quarters of which appear only once. Germline V gives CDR1 MDHEN, CDR2 SYDVKM. This CDR3 comprises 14 residues. Trimming shortened V by 6 bases and J by 4 bases, and 13 bases separated the two germline ends. As regards this clone: No antigen is known for it.

The sequences come from peripheral blood, collected after recovery from COVID-19. The rearrangement joins TRBV28 to TRBJ1-5; tentative D call: TRBD1 (6 bases). The sequence derives from a human donor who had recovered from COVID-19. The CDR3 region is CASSTGLRNQPQHF. In DNA, the CDR3 is TGTGCCAGCAGCACAGGGTTGAGGAATCAGCCCCAGCATTTT.